This T cell receptor beta chain was sequenced during a study of blood T cell repertoires in COVID-19. Looking at the study overall: The United States, Italy and Spain provided the acute and convalescent COVID-19 samples. PBMCs, B-cell-depleted T cells, or T cells provided the cDNA or gDNA that made up the material.

Repertoires were generated with immunoSEQ multiplex PCR, while TCRdb's copy carries only in-frame clones and drops some. Of 170,000 or so clones listed, just under 90% were seen once; the top ten hold about 0.95%. Germline V CDR1 and CDR2: SGHKS, YYEKEE (reference sequence). This CDR3 contains 13 residues. Between the trimmed V and J ends, which lost 6 bases and 5 bases, there was a span of 14 bases. The V gene is TRBV5-5, the J gene TRBJ1-2, with a possible D match to TRBD1 (6 bases). The sample comprised peripheral blood. The TCR sequence derives from a woman under 30 who had recovered from COVID-19. In DNA, the CDR3 is TGTGCCAGCACCCCGGACAGACAGTATGGCTACACCTTC. Amino acid sequence: CASTPDRQYGYTF.